A single sample is the source of the 16 T cell receptor beta chains below, sequenced in a study of T cell repertoires in cytomegalovirus infection. MiXCR, run by TCRdb on the reads, gives a single entry per CDR3 protein. This table has about 60,000 distinct CDR3 sequences, around 34% appearing once. Their antigens remain unidentified. Sequenced input: PBMCs, sequenced either directly or after in vitro stimulation (not recorded which). All receptors derive from a human donor in good health (CMV status not recorded). Some clones in this sample may be carry-over from other donors' samples.

The chain joins TRBV29-1 to TRBJ2-7, with D perhaps matching TRBD1 or TRBD2 (5 bases each). CDR1 and CDR2 from the germline V gene are SQVTM and ANQGSEA. Trimming cost V 7 bases and J 5 bases, with 12 bases left between them. There are 11 residues in the CDR3. DNA for the CDR3: TGCAGCGGACAGTCGGGGAACGAGCAGTACTTC. It encodes CSGQSGNEQYF.

This clonotype was seen a few times. The chain uses TRBV19 and TRBJ1-1, with unresolved D. CDR1 and CDR2 from the germline V gene are LNHDA and SQIVND (reference sequence). Trimming stripped 7 bases from V and 3 bases from J, with 15 bases between. The CDR3 sequence is 14 residues long. CDR3 sequence: CASTSKGLDTEAFF. In DNA, the CDR3 is TGTGCCAGTACCTCGAAGGGCTTGGACACTGAAGCTTTCTTT. The full variable domain, with the rest looked up from reference TRBV19 and TRBJ1-1, is DGGITQSPKYLFRKEGQNVTLSCEQNLNHDAMYWYRQDPGQGLRLIYYSQIVNDFQKGDIAEGYSVSREKKESFPLTVTSAQKNPTAFYLCASTSKGLDTEAFFGQGTRLTVV.

This clonotype was picked up one time. The chain has TRBV2 and TRBJ2-7; 10 nucleotides line up with TRBD1. Losses at the gene ends were 7 bases for V and 3 bases for J; bases not matched to a gene: 6. The CDR3 is 14 amino acids. Germline-derived CDR1 and CDR2 are SNHLY and FYNNEI. The CDR3 spells CASMAGQGFYEQYF. The DNA for the CDR3 is TGTGCCAGCATGGCGGGACAGGGGTTCTACGAGCAGTACTTC.

The chain is built from TRBV7-2 and TRBJ1-6; D call uncertain. From germline, CDR1 is SGHTA and CDR2 FQGNSA. V lost 4 bases and J lost 10, with 8 bases in between. This CDR3 comprises 12 residues. The CDR3 sequence: CASSWPGSPLHF. The CDR3 bases are TGTGCCAGCAGCTGGCCGGGCTCACCCCTCCACTTT.

J is TRBJ1-3 and V is TRBV12-3 or TRBV12-4; TRBD1 matches at 9 bases. The CDR3 runs 15 residues. The CDR3 loop is CANTPRTGDGNTIYF. The CDR3 coding sequence is TGTGCTAACACGCCCAGGACAGGGGATGGAAACACCATATATTTT.

The table lists this clonotype with a few counts. The chain uses TRBV5-4 and TRBJ2-3, with D uncertain. Trimming left V 5 bases short and J 3 bases short, with 7 bases between. The V gene's germline CDR1 is SGHNT and CDR2 YYREEE (reference sequence). CDR3 length: 12 residues. CDR3 sequence (DNA): TGTGCCAGCAGGGCCCAGACAGATACGCAGTATTTT. Its translation: CASRAQTDTQYF.

The chain links TRBV15 to TRBJ2-3, with TRBD2 identical over 12 bases. From germline, CDR1 is LNHNV and CDR2 YYDKDF (reference sequence). The V gene end was trimmed by 0 bases and the J gene end by 1 base; junction bases not matched to a gene: 8. The CDR3 extends over 19 amino acids. CDR3 sequence reads: CATSRESSGGAPGTDTQYF. DNA for the CDR3: TGTGCCACCAGCAGAGAATCTAGCGGGGGGGCCCCGGGCACAGATACGCAGTATTTT.

This chain connects TRBV19 to TRBJ1-4; a possible D gene is TRBD1 (5 bases). Trimming pared 7 bases from V and 4 bases from J, leaving 10 bases between. The CDR3 sequence is 13 residues long. Germline lookup yields CDR1 LNHDA and CDR2 SQIVND (reference sequence). This CDR3 is CASKWDFNEKLFF. CDR3 bases: TGTGCCAGTAAATGGGACTTTAATGAAAAACTGTTTTTT. The full variable domain, in which reference TRBV19 and TRBJ1-4 provide the parts outside the CDR3, is DGGITQSPKYLFRKEGQNVTLSCEQNLNHDAMYWYRQDPGQGLRLIYYSQIVNDFQKGDIAEGYSVSREKKESFPLTVTSAQKNPTAFYLCASKWDFNEKLFFGSGTQLSVL.

V is TRBV27 and J is TRBJ2-7, with D possibly TRBD1 on 5 matching bases. Per germline, CDR1 MNHEY and CDR2 SMNVEV (reference sequence). The CDR3 is 14 residues long. V shed 10 bases and J shed 2 bases, with 18 bases lying between them. The CDR3 region has the DNA TGTGCCACCACTACCTCCGACAGACCCTACGAGCAGTACTTC. The encoded protein is CATTTSDRPYEQYF.

This clonotype occurred a few times. The rearrangement joins TRBV6-1 to TRBJ2-7; D not certain. V dropped 11 bases and J dropped 1 base, with 12 bases sitting between them. CDR3 length: 12 residues. Per the germline V gene, CDR1 is MNHNS and CDR2 is SASEGT. This CDR3 is CAQQRGSYEQYF. The CDR3 DNA is TGTGCCCAGCAGCGCGGATCCTACGAGCAGTACTTC.

This clonotype has a handful of counts. J is TRBJ1-1 and V is TRBV28, with D perhaps TRBD1 (5 bases). The germline V and J ends were trimmed by 1 base and 9 bases, with 12 bases remaining between them. The CDR3 is made up of 13 amino acids. CDR1 is MDHEN, CDR2 SYDVKM, per germline. CDR3 loop: CASSLYRGSKAFF. For the CDR3, the DNA is TGTGCCAGCAGTTTATACCGGGGGTCCAAAGCTTTCTTT.

The chain uses TRBV18 and TRBJ2-1; D not resolved. Germline CDR1 and CDR2: KGHSH and LQKENI. The V end lost 5 bases, the J end lost 9 bases, and 11 bases lay between the germline ends. This CDR3 has 12 amino acids. DNA of the CDR3: TGTGCCAGCTCATCTACACCGGGTGAGCAGTTCTTC. Encoded protein: CASSSTPGEQFF.

There are many counts of this clonotype. The chain uses TRBV27 and TRBJ2-2; 12 positions agree with TRBD2. This CDR3 is built from 16 residues. V gave up 6 bases and J gave up 3 bases; unmatched junction bases: 5. Germline V gene sequence: CDR1 MNHEY, CDR2 SMNVEV (reference sequence). The CDR3 protein is CASRRLAGADTGELFF. CDR3 nucleotide sequence: TGTGCCAGCAGGAGACTAGCGGGAGCGGACACCGGGGAGCTGTTTTTT.

This clonotype was seen more than once but under ten times. The chain couples TRBV15 to TRBJ2-3, with D maybe TRBD1 (6 bases). The CDR3 spans 14 residues. Per germline, CDR1 LNHNV and CDR2 YYDKDF (reference sequence). V dropped 5 bases and J dropped 2 bases, with 11 bases sitting between them. CDR3 region: CATSAQGNTDTQYF. DNA of the CDR3: TGTGCCACCAGCGCACAGGGTAACACAGATACGCAGTATTTT.

The chain has TRBV6-1 and TRBJ2-5; unclear D gene. Germline CDR1 MNHNS, CDR2 SASEGT. The CDR3 is 13 amino acids. V was shortened by 3 bases and J by 8 bases, with 13 bases between the two germline ends. CDR3 bases: TGTGCCAGCAGTGATATATTCCTTAGTACCCAGTACTTC. Protein product: CASSDIFLSTQYF.

The CDR3: CATTRGQTETQYF. CDR3 DNA: TGTGCCACCACGCGTGGACAGACAGAGACCCAGTACTTC. The chain joins TRBV12-3 or TRBV12-4 to TRBJ2-5, with D maybe TRBD1 (6 bases). The ends were cut back, 10 bases at V and 4 bases at J, with 16 bases in the middle. The CDR3 sequence is 13 residues long.